Listed below are T cell receptor beta chains from one sample, sequenced in a study of blood T cell repertoires in COVID-19. Repertoires were generated with immunoSEQ multiplex PCR, while TCRdb's copy carries only in-frame clones and drops some. The profile shows 64,000 or so clones, more than 75% of them singletons. Sequencing was carried out using peripheral blood. The receptors were gathered from a human donor in a cohort sampled during active COVID-19. CDR3s include the opening cysteine and the closing phenylalanine or tryptophan. The D gene is left open where the match is weak.

>TRBV6-6|TRBD2|TRBJ2-1
TGTGCCAGCAGCAAAGGGACTAGCGGGAGCAATGAGCAGTTCTTC
CASSKGTSGSNEQFF
>TRBV5-5|NA|TRBJ2-2
TGTGCCAGCAGCTTGGTCTCGGGTAGGGGCACCGGGGAGCTGTTTTTT
CASSLVSGRGTGELFF
>TRBV28|TRBD2|TRBJ2-1
TGTGCCAGCAGACGCCGGGGGACTAGCGGGGGCAATGAGCAGTTCTTC
CASRRRGTSGGNEQFF
>TRBV2|NA|TRBJ1-2
TGTGCCAGCAGTACAGGTATTAACTATGGCTACACCTTC
CASSTGINYGYTF
>TRBV7-9|TRBD2|TRBJ2-7
TGTGCCAGCAGTTCTAGCGGGAGGGTCTACGAGCAGTACTTC
CASSSSGRVYEQYF
>TRBV24-1|NA|TRBJ1-2
TGTGCCACCAGTGAAGGTGAGGACATCGATGGGAAGGCCTATGGCTACACCTTC
CATSEGEDIDGKAYGYTF
>TRBV5-5|NA|TRBJ1-1
TGTGCCAGCAGCATACAGGGTAATTTGGGTGAAGCTTTCTTT
CASSIQGNLGEAFF
>TRBV7-3|NA|TRBJ2-5
TGTGCCAGCAGCTTATTACAACAGGATCAAGAGACCCAGTACTTC
CASSLLQQDQETQYF
>TRBV7-8|NA|TRBJ2-3
TGTGCCAGCAGCTTATCTCCGGGAGTTGCAGATACGCAGTATTTT
CASSLSPGVADTQYF
>TRBV7-2|NA|TRBJ2-2
TGTGCCAGCAGCTTACATGGAGCGCGGAACACCGGGGAGCTGTTTTTT
CASSLHGARNTGELFF
>TRBV6-5|TRBD1|TRBJ2-7
TGTGCCAGCATTCTTCGGACAGGGTGGAACGAGCAGTACTTC
CASILRTGWNEQYF
>TRBV28|NA|TRBJ2-1
TGTGCCAGCAGTTTACTCGGGACCTACAATGAGCAGTTCTTC
CASSLLGTYNEQFF